Each of the 27 T cell receptor beta chains below was sequenced from the same sample in a study of T cell responses to AZD1222 COVID-19 vaccine. Some clones are missing from TCRdb's copy, which holds only in-frame ones; the method was immunoSEQ multiplex PCR. The sample has about 160,000 clones; about 92% are singletons. This sample comprised peripheral blood, obtained 28 days after the second AZD1222 dose. The receptor set was obtained from an adult who received the AZD1222 COVID-19 vaccine.

J is TRBJ2-7 and V is TRBV7-2, with D uncertain. The CDR3 loop spans 15 amino acids. The V end lost 5 bases, the J end lost 0 bases, and 14 bases lay between the germline ends. Germline V gene lookup returns CDR1 SGHTA and CDR2 FQGNSA. Written as DNA, the CDR3 is TGTGCCAGCAGCGGACCGCCTGTAAACTCCTACGAGCAGTACTTC. This sequence encodes CASSGPPVNSYEQYF.

This sequence joins TRBV21-1 and TRBJ1-4; the D call of TRBD1 is as the table states it, not checked on the DNA. TRBV21-1 is recorded as a pseudogene. This CDR3 is built from 17 residues. The CDR3 nucleotides are TGTGCCAGCACTCCCTGGGGCAGGGTTGCAACTAATGAAAAACTGTTTTTT. Translated: CASTPWGRVATNEKLFF.

The rearrangement uses TRBV19 and TRBJ2-1; 7 bases align to TRBD2. After removal of 5 bases from V and 6 bases from J, the junction contained 10 bases not matched to a gene. The CDR3 extends over 15 amino acids. Germline CDR1 and CDR2: LNHDA and SQIVND (reference sequence). The CDR3: CASSFNAAGVNEQFF. The CDR3 region has the DNA TGTGCCAGTAGTTTCAATGCGGCGGGAGTCAATGAGCAGTTCTTC.

The chain couples TRBV6-5 to TRBJ2-7; 7 positions agree with TRBD2. The germline CDR1 and CDR2 sequences are MNHEY and SVGAGI. V was pared by 6 bases and J by 7 bases, with 9 bases of the junction left unmatched. The length of the CDR3 is 13 residues. CDR3 residues: CASSRTFGREQYF. The DNA for the CDR3 is TGTGCCAGCAGCCGCACTTTCGGGAGGGAGCAGTACTTC.

The genes are TRBV15 and TRBJ1-6; D gene uncertain. CDR1 is LNHNV, CDR2 YYDKDF, per germline (reference sequence). The germline V and J ends were trimmed by 0 bases and 6 bases, with 12 bases remaining between them. The CDR3 loop spans 16 amino acids. The CDR3 region is CATSRDFLGSNSPLHF. The CDR3 DNA reads TGTGCCACCAGCAGAGATTTCCTGGGCAGTAATTCACCCCTCCACTTT.

The gene calls are TRBV27 and TRBJ2-5; 9 bases fit TRBD2. The germline gives CDR1 MNHEY, CDR2 SMNVEV (reference sequence). Trimming took 6 bases from V and 4 from J; bases not matched to a gene: 9. The CDR3 covers 15 residues. CDR3 sequence reads: CASSPNLAGIETQYF. The CDR3 bases are TGTGCCAGCAGCCCAAACCTAGCGGGAATAGAGACCCAGTACTTC.

The chain uses TRBV5-1 and TRBJ2-5; tentative D call: TRBD2 (6 bases). This CDR3 is built from 14 residues. Deletions cut 4 bases from V and 7 bases from J, with 17 bases between. Germline loops: CDR1 SGHRS, CDR2 YFSETQ. CDR3 in DNA: TGCGCCAGCAGCCCGTGGGACGGGAGTGGGACCCAGTACTTC. Amino acid sequence: CASSPWDGSGTQYF.

The rearrangement uses TRBV28 and TRBJ1-5, with TRBD1 identical over 7 bases. The CDR3 has 22 amino acids. The J segment lost 0 bases and the V segment lost 5 bases, leaving 25 bases of the junction unmatched. In germline, CDR1 is MDHEN, CDR2 SYDVKM. Here the CDR3 DNA reads TGTGCCAGCAGTCCAACCGGTCGTGGTTGGACAGGACGAAGATATAGCAATCAGCCCCAGCATTTT. It specifies CASSPTGRGWTGRRYSNQPQHF.

The V gene is TRBV2, the J gene TRBJ1-1, with D possibly TRBD1 on 6 matching bases. This CDR3 is built from 12 residues. V lost 11 bases and J lost 1, with 11 bases in between. CDR1 is SNHLY and CDR2 is FYNNEI in the germline V gene. The chain's CDR3 is CALGHRNTEAFF. The CDR3 nucleotides read TGTGCCTTGGGACACCGGAACACTGAAGCTTTCTTT. The full variable domain, in which reference TRBV2 and TRBJ1-1 provide the parts outside the CDR3, is EPEVTQTPSHQVTQMGQEVILRCVPISNHLYFYWYRQILGQKVEFLVSFYNNEISEKSEIFDDQFSVERPDGSNFTLKIRSTKLEDSAMYFCALGHRNTEAFFGQGTRLTVV.

The CDR3 is CASSQVGRMNTEAFF. The CDR3 DNA reads as TGTGCCAGCAGCCAGGTCGGGCGGATGAACACTGAAGCTTTCTTT. The chain has TRBV16 and TRBJ1-1; D unresolved. V dropped 3 bases and J dropped 0 bases, with 11 bases sitting between them. The CDR3 is made up of 15 amino acids. The germline CDR1 and CDR2 sequences are KGHSY and FQNENV. Looking up the rest from reference TRBV16 and TRBJ1-1 gives the full variable domain: GEEVAQTPKHLVRGEGQKAKLYCAPIKGHSYVFWYQQVLKNEFKFLISFQNENVFDETGMPKERFSAKCLPNSPCSLEIQATKLEDSAVYFCASSQVGRMNTEAFFGQGTRLTVV.

The chain carries TRBV18 and TRBJ2-7, with TRBD2 matching 13 bases. J lost 9 bases, V lost 5 bases, and 7 bases had no gene match. Germline V lookup: CDR1 KGHSH, CDR2 LQKENI. This CDR3 is 14 amino acids long. CDR3 region: CASSGTSGKDGQYF. Written as DNA, the CDR3 is TGTGCCAGCTCAGGGACTAGCGGGAAAGACGGGCAGTACTTC.

In its sample, this clone was seen a few times. The V and J genes are TRBV29-1 and TRBJ2-5, with TRBD1 matching 9 bases. CDR3 size: 13 residues. Germline V lookup: CDR1 SQVTM, CDR2 ANQGSEA. V shed 7 bases and J 5 bases; nucleotides not matched to a gene: 8. DNA of the CDR3: TGCAGCGGAATACAGGGGGCTGGGGAGACCCAGTACTTC. Translation gives CSGIQGAGETQYF.

V gene TRBV11-3 combines with J gene TRBJ1-2; D gene uncertain. Trimming left V 0 bases short and J 4 bases short, with 6 bases between. The CDR3 spans 13 residues. Looked up from germline, CDR1 is SGHNT and CDR2 is YENEEA. CDR3 coding DNA: TGTGCCAGCAGCTTAGAGGGGAGCTATGGCTACACCTTC. Its translation is CASSLEGSYGYTF.

The gene calls are TRBV28 and TRBJ1-6; D may be TRBD1 (6 bases). The V and J ends lost 5 bases and 7 bases respectively, with 9 bases between them. Germline V gene data show CDR1 as MDHEN and CDR2 as SYDVKM. This CDR3 contains 13 residues. CDR3 in DNA: TGTGCCAGCAGTCCCCAGGGGAATTCACCCCTCCACTTT. Translated, it gives CASSPQGNSPLHF.

The chain combines TRBV6-5 with TRBJ2-7; D uncertain. The CDR3 has 15 amino acids. Trimming took 5 bases from V and 0 from J, leaving 14 bases between them. CDR1 MNHEY and CDR2 SVGAGI come from the germline V gene. This CDR3 reads CASSPRLSPSYEQYF. DNA of the CDR3: TGTGCCAGCAGTCCCCGATTGAGCCCCTCCTACGAGCAGTACTTC.

The chain uses TRBV10-2 and TRBJ1-6; 7 bases are a match to TRBD1. CDR3 length equals 15 residues. The J segment lost 7 bases and the V segment lost 1 base, leaving 4 bases of the junction unmatched. CDR1 is WSHSY, CDR2 SAAADI, per germline. The CDR3 protein is CASSELGQWNSPLHF. CDR3 nucleotides: TGCGCCAGCAGTGAGTTGGGACAGTGGAATTCACCCCTCCACTTT.

In the case of this clone: The germline gene is not matched at one end of the junction; a read error may be the cause. J is TRBJ1-1 and V is TRBV7-3, with D unresolved. This CDR3 has 13 amino acids. Germline lookup yields CDR1 SGHTA and CDR2 FQGTGA. CDR3 residues: CASSPTGNAEAFF. As DNA, the CDR3 is TGTGCCAGCAGCCCAACTGGGAACGCTGAAGCTTTCTTT. Combining the CDR3 with reference TRBV7-3 and TRBJ1-1 gives the whole variable domain GAGVSQTPSNKVTEKGKYVELRCDPISGHTALYWYRQSLGQGPEFLIYFQGTGAADDSGLPNDRFFAVRPEGSVSTLKIQRTERGDSAVYLCASSPTGNAEAFFGQGTRLTVV.

V usage is TRBV6-1 and J usage is TRBJ1-4; 10 bases agree with TRBD1. Trimming at V came to 2 bases and at J to 8 bases, leaving 8 bases not matched to a gene. The CDR3 is 16 residues long. CDR1 is MNHNS and CDR2 is SASEGT in the germline V gene. The DNA for the CDR3 is TGTGCCAGCAGTGAATTCGGGACAGGGGCAGGAGAAAAACTGTTTTTT. Protein product: CASSEFGTGAGEKLFF.

The V gene is TRBV11-2, the J gene TRBJ1-1, with 10 bases matching TRBD1. CDR3 length: 17 residues. Per germline, CDR1 SGHAT and CDR2 FQNNGV. J gave up 1 base and V 3 bases, and 8 bases lay outside the gene matches. The CDR3 protein is CASSLTGGRFPNTEAFF. The DNA of the CDR3 is TGTGCCAGCAGCTTGACAGGGGGCCGATTCCCGAACACTGAAGCTTTCTTT.

The rearrangement joins TRBV30 to TRBJ2-1; D remains ambiguous. Germline loops: CDR1 GTSNPN, CDR2 SVGIG (reference sequence). The CDR3 has 11 amino acids. Trimming removed 0 bases at V and 6 bases at J, with 3 bases between. CDR3 loop: CAWSVRNEQFF. The CDR3 DNA reads as TGTGCCTGGAGTGTACGCAATGAGCAGTTCTTC.

The chain couples TRBV5-4 to TRBJ2-5; 8 positions agree with TRBD1. The germline V gene encodes CDR1 SGHNT and CDR2 YYREEE (reference sequence). The CDR3 has 14 amino acids. V lost 4 bases, J lost 4 bases, and 6 bases stayed unmatched. The CDR3 DNA follows: TGTGCCAGCAGCCAAACAGGGGGTGGAGAGACCCAGTACTTC. The encoded protein is CASSQTGGGETQYF.

The chain links TRBV10-3 to TRBJ2-7; no reliable D call. Trimming left V 3 bases short and J 4 bases short, with 4 bases between. Germline-derived CDR1 and CDR2 are ENHRY and SYGVKD. The CDR3 runs 11 residues. CDR3 nucleotides: TGTGCCATCAGTGAAAGGTACGAGCAGTACTTC. As protein: CAISERYEQYF.

This chain joins TRBV18 and TRBJ1-1, with D maybe TRBD1 (5 bases). This CDR3 is built from 15 residues. Per germline, CDR1 KGHSH and CDR2 LQKENI. V gave up 3 bases and J gave up 1 base, with 12 bases separating them. The CDR3 DNA reads TGTGCCAGCTCACCCATACAGGACTCGAACACTGAAGCTTTCTTT. As protein: CASSPIQDSNTEAFF.

The gene calls are TRBV10-1 and TRBJ2-1, with 9 bases aligning to TRBD2. Losses at the gene ends were 6 bases for V and 4 bases for J; bases not matched to a gene: 1. The CDR3 consists of 13 residues. The V gene's germline CDR1 is WNHNN and CDR2 SYGVQD (reference sequence). DNA for the CDR3: TGCGCCAGCAGCCTAGCGGGATACAATGAGCAGTTCTTC. Protein sequence: CASSLAGYNEQFF.

V and J are TRBV11-2 and TRBJ2-7; D ambiguous. There are 11 residues in the CDR3. Deletions cut 4 bases from V and 5 bases from J, with 6 bases between. CDR1 SGHAT and CDR2 FQNNGV come from the germline V gene. CDR3 in amino acids: CASSSPNEQYF. The CDR3 DNA is TGTGCCAGCAGCTCCCCTAACGAGCAGTACTTC.

This chain links TRBV5-1 with TRBJ2-1, with 7 bases lining up with TRBD1. The CDR3 consists of 15 residues. Germline loops: CDR1 SGHRS, CDR2 YFSETQ. V lost 0 bases and J lost 0; bases outside the gene matches: 0. CDR3 DNA sequence: TGCGCCAGCAGCTTGGGGACAGGCTCCTACAATGAGCAGTTCTTC. It translates to CASSLGTGSYNEQFF.

The chain combines TRBV19 with TRBJ2-3; 9 bases map to TRBD2. Germline CDR1 reads LNHDA; CDR2 reads SQIVND (reference sequence). The V gene end was trimmed by 6 bases and the J gene end by 2 bases; junction bases not matched to a gene: 6. CDR3 length: 15 amino acids. The chain's CDR3 is CASSLGLAITDTQYF. CDR3 DNA sequence: TGTGCCAGTAGCCTCGGACTAGCGATCACAGATACGCAGTATTTT.